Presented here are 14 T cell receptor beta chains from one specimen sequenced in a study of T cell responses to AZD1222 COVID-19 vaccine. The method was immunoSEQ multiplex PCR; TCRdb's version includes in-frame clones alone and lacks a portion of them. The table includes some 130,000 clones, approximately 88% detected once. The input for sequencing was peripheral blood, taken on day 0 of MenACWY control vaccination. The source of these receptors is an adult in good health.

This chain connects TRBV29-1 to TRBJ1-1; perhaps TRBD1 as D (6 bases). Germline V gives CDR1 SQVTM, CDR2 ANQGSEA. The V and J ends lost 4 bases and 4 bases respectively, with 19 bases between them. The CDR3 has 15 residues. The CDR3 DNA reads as TGCAGCGTTGCCCGGGATAGGACAGTCGGCACTGAAGCTTTCTTT. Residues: CSVARDRTVGTEAFF.

CDR3 coding DNA: TGTGCCAGCAGTTTCACAAGGGGTGGGGATTTTGGCTACACCTTC. Translating gives CASSFTRGGDFGYTF. V usage is TRBV27 and J usage is TRBJ1-2; D is perhaps TRBD1 (5 bases). V was pared by 3 bases and J by 7 bases, with 18 bases between. The CDR3 totals 15 residues. The germline gives CDR1 MNHEY, CDR2 SMNVEV (reference sequence).

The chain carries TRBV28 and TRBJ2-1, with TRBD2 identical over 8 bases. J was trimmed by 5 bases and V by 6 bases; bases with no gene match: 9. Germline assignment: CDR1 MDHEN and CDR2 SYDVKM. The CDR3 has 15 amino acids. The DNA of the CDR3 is TGTGCCAGCAGCCCGAGCGGGAGCGGGCACAATGAGCAGTTCTTC. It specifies CASSPSGSGHNEQFF.

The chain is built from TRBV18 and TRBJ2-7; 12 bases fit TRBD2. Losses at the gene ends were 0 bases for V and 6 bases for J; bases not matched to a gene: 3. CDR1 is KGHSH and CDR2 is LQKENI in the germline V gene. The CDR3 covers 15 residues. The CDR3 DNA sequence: TGTGCCAGCTCACCACCGTCTAGCGGGAGGGGCGAGCAGTACTTC. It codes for CASSPPSSGRGEQYF.

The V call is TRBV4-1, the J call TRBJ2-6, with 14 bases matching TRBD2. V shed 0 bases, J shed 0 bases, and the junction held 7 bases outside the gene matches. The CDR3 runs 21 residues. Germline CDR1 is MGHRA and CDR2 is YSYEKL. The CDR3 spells CASSQEGLAGGLASGANVLTF. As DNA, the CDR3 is TGCGCCAGCAGCCAAGAAGGACTAGCGGGAGGCCTAGCCTCTGGGGCCAACGTCCTGACTTTC.

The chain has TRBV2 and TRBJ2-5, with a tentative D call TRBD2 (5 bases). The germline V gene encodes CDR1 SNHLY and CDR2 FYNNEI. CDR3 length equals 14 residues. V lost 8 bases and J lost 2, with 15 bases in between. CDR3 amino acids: CASFMNGIQETQYF. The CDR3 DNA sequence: TGTGCCAGCTTCATGAACGGGATTCAAGAGACCCAGTACTTC.

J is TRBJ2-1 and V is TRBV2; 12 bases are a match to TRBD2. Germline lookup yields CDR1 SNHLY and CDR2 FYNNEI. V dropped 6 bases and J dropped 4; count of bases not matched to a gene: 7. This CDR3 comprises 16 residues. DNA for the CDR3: TGTGCCAGCAGGACTAGCGGGAGATTGGGGTACAATGAGCAGTTCTTC. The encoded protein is CASRTSGRLGYNEQFF.

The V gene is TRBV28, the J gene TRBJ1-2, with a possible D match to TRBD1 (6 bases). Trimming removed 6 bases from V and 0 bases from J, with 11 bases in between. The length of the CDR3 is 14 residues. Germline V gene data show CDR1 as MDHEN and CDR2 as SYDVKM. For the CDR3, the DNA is TGTGCCAGCAGGGGAACAGGGTCTAACTATGGCTACACCTTC. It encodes CASRGTGSNYGYTF.

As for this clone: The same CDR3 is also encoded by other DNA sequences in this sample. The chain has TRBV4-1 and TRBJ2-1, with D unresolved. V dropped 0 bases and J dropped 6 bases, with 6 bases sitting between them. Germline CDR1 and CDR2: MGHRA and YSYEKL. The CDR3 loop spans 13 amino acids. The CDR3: CASSQDYLNEQFF. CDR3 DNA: TGCGCCAGCAGCCAAGATTATCTCAATGAGCAGTTCTTC.

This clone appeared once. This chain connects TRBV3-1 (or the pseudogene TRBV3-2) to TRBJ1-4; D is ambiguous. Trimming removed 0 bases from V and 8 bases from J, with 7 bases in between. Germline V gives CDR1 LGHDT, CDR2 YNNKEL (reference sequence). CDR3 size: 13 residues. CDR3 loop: CASSQEMGEKLFF. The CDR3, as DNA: TGTGCCAGCAGCCAAGAGATGGGAGAAAAACTGTTTTTT.

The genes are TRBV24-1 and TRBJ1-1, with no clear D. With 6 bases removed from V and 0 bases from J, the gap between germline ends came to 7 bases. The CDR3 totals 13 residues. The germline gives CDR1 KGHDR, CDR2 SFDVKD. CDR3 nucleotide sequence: TGTGCCACCAGTAACAGATTGAACACTGAAGCTTTCTTT. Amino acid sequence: CATSNRLNTEAFF.

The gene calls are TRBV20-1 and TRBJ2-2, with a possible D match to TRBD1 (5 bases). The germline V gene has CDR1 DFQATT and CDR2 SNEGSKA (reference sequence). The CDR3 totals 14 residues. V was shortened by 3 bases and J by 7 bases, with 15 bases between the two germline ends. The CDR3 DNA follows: TGCAGTGCTAGTAGCCTAGGGGCGAGCGGGGAGCTGTTTTTT. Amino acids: CSASSLGASGELFF.

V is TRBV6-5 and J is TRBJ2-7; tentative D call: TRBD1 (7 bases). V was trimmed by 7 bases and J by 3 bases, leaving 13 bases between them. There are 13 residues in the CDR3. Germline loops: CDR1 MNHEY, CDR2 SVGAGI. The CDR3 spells CASIGGGRYEQYF. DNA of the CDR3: TGTGCCAGCATAGGAGGGGGCCGCTACGAGCAGTACTTC.

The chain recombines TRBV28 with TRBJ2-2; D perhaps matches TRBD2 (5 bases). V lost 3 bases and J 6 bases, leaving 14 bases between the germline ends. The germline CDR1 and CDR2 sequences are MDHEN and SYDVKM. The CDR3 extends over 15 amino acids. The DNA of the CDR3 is TGTGCCAGCAGTTTTCGGCGGGTGGGCCCCGGGGAGCTGTTTTTT. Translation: CASSFRRVGPGELFF.